A selection of T cell receptor beta chains follows, all from one sample in a study of blood T cell repertoires in COVID-19. Repertoires were generated with immunoSEQ multiplex PCR, while TCRdb's copy carries only in-frame clones and drops some. Of about 25,000 clones in the sample, roughly 89% are singletons; the top ten hold roughly 8.3%. The sequencing input was peripheral blood. These receptors were collected from a human donor with active COVID-19. The donor label of this sample is uncertain. The CDR3 runs from the conserved cysteine through the conserved F or W. The order of the fields is clone size, J gene, CDR3 length, V gene, D gene, CDR3 protein, CDR3 DNA. A D gene is named only where the DNA matches it firmly. Expanded clones get a size class; other rows say once, few or many, or leave the size out.

few TRBJ2-7 15 TRBV14 - CASSQPGTLSYEQYF TGTGCCAGCAGCCAACCCGGGACACTCTCCTACGAGCAGTACTTC
- TRBJ1-3 16 TRBV5-8 - CASSLTRQAWGNTIYF TGTGCCAGCAGCTTGACCAGACAGGCTTGGGGAAACACCATATATTTT
- TRBJ2-1 16 TRBV30 TRBD2 CAWVLSESGSYNEQFF TGTGCCTGGGTGCTGTCAGAGAGCGGGAGCTACAATGAGCAGTTCTTC
- TRBJ2-2 15 TRBV27 - CASSLDYMGTGELFF TGTGCCAGCAGTTTAGACTATATGGGAACCGGGGAGCTGTTTTTT
- TRBJ2-7 15 TRBV7-8 - CASSLVRDISYEQYF TGTGCCAGCAGCTTAGTCCGCGACATTTCCTACGAGCAGTACTTC
- TRBJ2-2 15 TRBV19 TRBD1 CASLPGQTNTGELFF TGTGCCAGTCTTCCGGGACAGACGAACACCGGGGAGCTGTTTTTT
- TRBJ2-1 16 TRBV6-5 TRBD2 CASSSRGGEGYNEQFF TGTGCCAGCAGTTCCCGGGGGGGGGAAGGGTACAATGAGCAGTTCTTC
- TRBJ2-7 13 TRBV5-4 TRBD1 CASSVGQGNEQYF TGTGCCAGCAGCGTGGGACAGGGGAACGAGCAGTACTTC
- TRBJ1-1 14 TRBV3-1/TRBV3-2 TRBD1 CASSLQGAQTEAFF TGTGCCAGCAGCCTACAGGGGGCGCAGACTGAAGCTTTCTTT
- TRBJ2-1 16 TRBV6-6 - CASSYSPLGGYNEQFF TGTGCCAGCAGTTACTCCCCCCTAGGAGGATACAATGAGCAGTTCTTC
few TRBJ2-7 12 TRBV7-2 - CASSPGGYEQYF TGTGCCAGCAGCCCGGGCGGGTACGAGCAGTACTTC
- TRBJ1-2 13 TRBV5-4 - CASSSDRLNGYTF TGTGCCAGCAGCTCCGACAGGCTTAATGGCTACACCTTC
- TRBJ2-5 16 TRBV24-1 TRBD2 CATSDPQAGERETQYF TGTGCCACCAGTGATCCTCAAGCGGGGGAAAGAGAGACCCAGTACTTC
- TRBJ2-7 15 TRBV6-5 TRBD2 CASSYTQVTSGEQYF TGTGCCAGCAGTTACACCCAGGTGACTAGCGGCGAGCAGTACTTC
- TRBJ2-1 15 TRBV28 TRBD2 CASLLAGENYNEQFF TGTGCCAGCCTTTTAGCGGGAGAGAACTACAATGAGCAGTTCTTC
- TRBJ2-3 14 TRBV5-1 - CASSLDSPTDTQYF TGCGCCAGCAGCTTGGATTCCCCAACAGATACGCAGTATTTT
- TRBJ2-7 15 TRBV23-1 TRBD1 CASSPRGQGNYEQYF TGCGCCAGCAGTCCGCGAGGACAGGGAAATTACGAGCAGTACTTC
- TRBJ2-7 14 TRBV4-1 - CASSQDNSYYEQYF TGCGCCAGCAGCCAAGACAACAGCTACTACGAGCAGTACTTC
- TRBJ2-2 14 TRBV3-1/TRBV3-2 - CASSPPPFSRELFF TGTGCCAGCAGCCCCCCCCCTTTTTCTAGGGAGCTGTTTTTT
- TRBJ1-2 13 TRBV9 TRBD1 CASSATGEGGYTF TGTGCCAGCAGCGCGACAGGGGAAGGTGGCTACACCTTC
- TRBJ2-1 13 TRBV30 TRBD2 CASRLAGVDEQFF TGTGCCTCTCGACTAGCGGGAGTGGATGAGCAGTTCTTC
- TRBJ1-2 15 TRBV6-4 - CASSEGGTPGFGYTF TGTGCCAGCAGTGAAGGAGGGACGCCGGGCTTCGGCTACACCTTC
- TRBJ2-3 18 TRBV11-3 TRBD2 CASRMDSWGGFNSDTQYF TGTGCCAGCCGCATGGACTCTTGGGGGGGATTTAATTCAGATACGCAGTATTTT
- TRBJ2-7 12 TRBV6-5 - CASSVERGEQYF TGTGCCAGCAGCGTCGAAAGGGGCGAGCAGTACTTC
- TRBJ2-3 13 TRBV5-4 - CASSLGPADTQYF TGTGCCAGCAGCTTGGGTCCCGCAGATACGCAGTATTTT